Shown below are 32 T cell receptor beta chains from a single sample sequenced in a study of shared clonotypes between healthy human individuals (dated by TCRdb to 2020 to 2021). Library generation was performed with the immunoSEQ multiplex PCR assay. TCRdb took over this immuneACCESS table, retaining in-frame rearrangements with V and J assigned. Such tables are incomplete; in checked studies, under half of the missing clones stem from an unresolved V gene, and the remainder is unexplained. Present in this sample are more than 400,000 clones, 60% to 80% of which were seen just once. The ten largest clones capture more than 10% of the sample. The source material was PBMCs. Receptor source: a middle-aged woman in good health. Some clones in this sample may be carry-over from other donors' samples.

The CDR3 DNA sequence: TGCGCCAGCAGTGAGAGGGACGGGGGACACGGTGAAGCTTTCTTT. This gives the protein CASSERDGGHGEAFF. J is TRBJ1-1 and V is TRBV10-1; D is possibly TRBD1 (6 bases). Trimming stripped 2 bases from V and 7 bases from J, with 17 bases between. Germline CDR1 reads WNHNN; CDR2 reads SYGVQD (reference sequence). The CDR3 is 15 residues long.

The chain carries TRBV28 and TRBJ1-1, with D possibly being TRBD1 (5 bases). The CDR3 totals 15 residues. The V gene lost 5 bases and the J gene lost 3 bases, with 16 bases spanning the gap. In germline, CDR1 is MDHEN, CDR2 SYDVKM. The CDR3 DNA is TGTGCCAGCAGTCCGCCGTCGGGGGAGGACACTGAAGCTTTCTTT. Protein: CASSPPSGEDTEAFF.

V and J are TRBV7-3 and TRBJ2-1; D unresolved. From germline, CDR1 is SGHTA and CDR2 FQGTGA. This CDR3 has 13 residues. The V and J ends lost 2 bases and 10 bases respectively, with 12 bases between them. The CDR3: CASSLGSAREQFF. CDR3 DNA sequence: TGTGCCAGCAGCTTAGGGTCGGCACGAGAGCAGTTCTTC.

The chain carries TRBV7-6 and TRBJ2-1; tentatively, D is TRBD1 or TRBD2 (5 bases each). Trimming shortened V by 1 base and J by 7 bases, and 8 bases separated the two germline ends. CDR3 length: 13 amino acids. The germline CDR1 and CDR2 sequences are SGHVS and FNYEAQ. The CDR3 bases are TGTGCCAGCAGCTTAGGGGACCTAAATGAGCAGTTCTTC. It codes for CASSLGDLNEQFF.

The chain links TRBV6-1 to TRBJ2-7; TRBD1 might be the D (8 bases). With 0 bases removed from V and 2 bases from J, the gap between germline ends came to 17 bases. CDR1 is MNHNS, CDR2 SASEGT, per germline. The CDR3 extends over 17 amino acids. The DNA for the CDR3 is TGTGCCAGCAGTGAAGCGTTTCAAACAGGGGGGGCCTACGAGCAGTACTTC. Translated: CASSEAFQTGGAYEQYF.

The rearrangement uses TRBV4-1 and TRBJ1-1; 11 positions agree with TRBD1. The CDR3 length is 14 residues. The trim removed 4 bases at V and 5 bases at J, leaving 3 bases unmatched. CDR1 and CDR2 from the germline V gene are MGHRA and YSYEKL. The CDR3 is CASSRTGGETEAFF. In DNA, the CDR3 is TGCGCCAGCAGCCGGACAGGGGGCGAGACTGAAGCTTTCTTT.

The chain uses TRBV4-1 and TRBJ2-3; the D call may be TRBD1 or TRBD2 (5 bases each). In germline, CDR1 is MGHRA, CDR2 YSYEKL. There are 15 residues in the CDR3. The V and J ends lost 2 bases and 6 bases respectively, with 15 bases between them. CDR3 sequence: CASSQMGVGLDTQYF. CDR3 DNA: TGCGCCAGCAGCCAAATGGGGGTAGGGTTGGATACGCAGTATTTT.

The V call is TRBV10-2, the J call TRBJ2-3, with 7 bases lining up with TRBD1. The trim removed 6 bases at V and 4 bases at J, leaving 7 bases unmatched. The germline gives CDR1 WSHSY, CDR2 SAAADI. The CDR3 runs to 14 residues. The CDR3 reads CASSGTGVADTQYF. Written as DNA, the CDR3 is TGCGCCAGCAGCGGCACAGGGGTGGCAGATACGCAGTATTTT.

The chain carries TRBV5-1 and TRBJ2-7, with unresolved D. The germline V gene encodes CDR1 SGHRS and CDR2 YFSETQ. This CDR3 region has 16 residues. V was clipped by 4 bases and J by 0 bases, with 17 bases between them. The CDR3 loop is CASSRTGPWSSYEQYF. As DNA, the CDR3 is TGCGCCAGCAGCCGTACTGGACCCTGGTCCTCCTACGAGCAGTACTTC.

The chain is built from TRBV29-1 and TRBJ1-4, with 8 bases identical to TRBD1. Germline V gives CDR1 SQVTM, CDR2 ANQGSEA. V gave up 6 bases and J gave up 6 bases; unmatched junction bases: 6. The CDR3 consists of 13 residues. The CDR3 nucleotides read TGCAGCGTGGATACAGGGGGGGATGAAAAACTGTTTTTT. Translated, it gives CSVDTGGDEKLFF.

V usage is TRBV9 and J usage is TRBJ2-7; D unclear. The J call may be faulty, since TRBJ2-1 better matches the DNA end. CDR3 length: 14 amino acids. In germline, CDR1 is SGDLS, CDR2 YYNGEE. Written as DNA, the CDR3 is TGTGCCAGCAGCGTAGAATGGGCAACCGATGAGCAGTTCTTC. This encodes CASSVEWATDEQFF.

J is TRBJ2-7 and V is TRBV7-2; 8 nucleotides agree with TRBD2. Germline V gene sequence: CDR1 SGHTA, CDR2 FQGNSA. J lost 4 bases, V lost 6 bases, and 11 bases had no gene match. CDR3 size: 15 residues. The CDR3, as DNA: TGTGCCAGCAGACTCAGCGGGAGAGGTTCATACGAGCAGTACTTC. Amino acids: CASRLSGRGSYEQYF.

The table lists this clone with a few counts. The chain combines TRBV10-1 with TRBJ2-7; possibly TRBD2 for D (5 bases). This CDR3 has 13 residues. V was shortened by 0 bases and J by 6 bases, with 9 bases between the two germline ends. Germline loops: CDR1 WNHNN, CDR2 SYGVQD (reference sequence). The CDR3 loop is CASSESRASEQYF. Written as DNA, the CDR3 is TGCGCCAGCAGTGAGTCGAGGGCCAGCGAGCAGTACTTC.

The V gene is TRBV5-1, the J gene TRBJ2-3; TRBD1 is a possible D gene (6 bases). Germline V gene data show CDR1 as SGHRS and CDR2 as YFSETQ. This CDR3 region has 15 residues. V shed 0 bases and J shed 4 bases, with 12 bases lying between them. This CDR3 reads CASSLDTGSADTQYF. CDR3 coding DNA: TGCGCCAGCAGCTTGGATACAGGGTCGGCAGATACGCAGTATTTT. Complete variable domain (other parts from reference TRBV5-1 and TRBJ2-3): KAGVTQTPRYLIKTRGQQVTLSCSPISGHRSVSWYQQTPGQGLQFLFEYFSETQRNKGNFPGRFSGRQFSNSRSEMNVSTLELGDSALYLCASSLDTGSADTQYFGPGTRLTVL.

A word on this clone: One junction end does not reproduce the germline sequence, and a read error may be involved. The chain carries TRBV2 and TRBJ2-7; D call uncertain. Germline V gives CDR1 SNHLY, CDR2 FYNNEI. The CDR3 has 13 amino acids. CDR3 residues: CASTAPSRYEQHF. CDR3 nucleotides: TGTGCCAGCACCGCGCCAAGTAGGTACGAGCAGCACTTC.

The chain couples TRBV5-4 to TRBJ2-5, with 10 bases matching TRBD2. The CDR3 length is 16 residues. Germline CDR1 reads SGHNT; CDR2 reads YYREEE (reference sequence). The J segment lost 7 bases and the V segment lost 0 bases, leaving 9 bases of the junction unmatched. The CDR3 is CASSLGGLARGGTQYF. In DNA form, the CDR3 reads TGTGCCAGCAGCTTGGGGGGACTAGCGAGAGGCGGGACCCAGTACTTC.

A word on this clone: A far more abundant clone sits one base away, making this likely a read error. The rearrangement links TRBV7-6 to TRBJ2-1, with no clear D. The CDR3 consists of 11 residues. Per germline, CDR1 SGHVS and CDR2 FNYEAQ. Trimming left V 4 bases short and J 3 bases short, with 1 base between. The CDR3 region is CASSYYNEQFF. The CDR3 DNA sequence: TGTGCCAGCAGCTACTACAATGAGCAGTTCTTC. Variable domain in full (rest from reference TRBV7-6 and TRBJ2-1): GAGVSQSPRYKVTKRGQDVALRCDPISGHVSLYWYRQALGQGPEFLTYFNYEAQQDKSGLPNDRFSAERPEGSISTLTIQRTEQRDSAMYRCASSYYNEQFFGPGTRLTVL.

V usage is TRBV19 and J usage is TRBJ1-5; unclear D gene. Germline V lookup: CDR1 LNHDA, CDR2 SQIVND (reference sequence). CDR3 length: 15 amino acids. V was clipped by 3 bases and J by 0 bases, with 9 bases between them. The chain's CDR3 is CASSIPEYSNQPQHF. The CDR3 DNA reads as TGTGCCAGTAGTATCCCAGAATATAGCAATCAGCCCCAGCATTTT. Full variable domain (missing parts from reference TRBV19 and TRBJ1-5): DGGITQSPKYLFRKEGQNVTLSCEQNLNHDAMYWYRQDPGQGLRLIYYSQIVNDFQKGDIAEGYSVSREKKESFPLTVTSAQKNPTAFYLCASSIPEYSNQPQHFGDGTRLSIL.

V gene TRBV6-5 combines with J gene TRBJ2-1; no definite D call. V was trimmed by 6 bases and J by 6 bases, leaving 9 bases between them. Per germline, CDR1 MNHEY and CDR2 SVGAGI. The CDR3 covers 12 residues. CDR3 protein: CASSRFGNEQFF. CDR3 sequence (DNA): TGTGCCAGCAGCCGCTTTGGCAATGAGCAGTTCTTC.

This clone was detected a few times. The genes are TRBV7-2 and TRBJ2-7; 8 nucleotides line up with TRBD1. The CDR3 is 15 residues long. From germline, CDR1 is SGHTA and CDR2 FQGNSA. After removal of 6 bases from V and 4 bases from J, the junction contained 11 bases not matched to a gene. CDR3 loop: CASSSSTGAFYEQYF. CDR3 bases: TGTGCCAGCAGTTCGTCGACAGGGGCTTTTTACGAGCAGTACTTC.

This chain links TRBV7-2 with TRBJ1-5; the D gene is possibly TRBD1 (6 bases). V was clipped by 4 bases and J by 0 bases, with 10 bases between them. The CDR3 contains 15 residues. The germline CDR1 and CDR2 sequences are SGHTA and FQGNSA. For the CDR3, the DNA is TGTGCCAGCAGCTCTGGACAGCATAGCAATCAGCCCCAGCATTTT. The encoded protein is CASSSGQHSNQPQHF.

As to this clone: The identical CDR3 is also encoded by other nucleotide sequences in the sample. The rearrangement links TRBV7-2 to TRBJ2-2; perhaps TRBD1 as D (5 bases). The CDR3 totals 15 residues. Per the germline V gene, CDR1 is SGHTA and CDR2 is FQGNSA. V was cut by 2 bases and J by 1 base, with 8 bases left in between. CDR3 bases: TGTGCCAGCAGCTTACGGCAGGGGAACACCGGGGAGCTGTTTTTT. Translating gives CASSLRQGNTGELFF.

This clone was counted between two and nine times. The chain uses TRBV18 and TRBJ1-1, with D uncertain. This CDR3 contains 13 residues. Germline lookup yields CDR1 KGHSH and CDR2 LQKENI. The V gene lost 4 bases and the J gene lost 1 base, with 7 bases spanning the gap. CDR3 sequence reads: CASSLGWNTEAFF. CDR3 nucleotides: TGTGCCAGCTCACTCGGGTGGAACACTGAAGCTTTCTTT.

This chain connects TRBV6-5 to TRBJ1-1; D gene unclear. This CDR3 has 15 amino acids. CDR1 and CDR2 from the germline V gene are MNHEY and SVGAGI. Trimming shortened V by 6 bases and J by 4 bases, and 18 bases separated the two germline ends. The CDR3 DNA sequence: TGTGCCAGCAGGGACTACGCCGGAAGTGGCACTGAAGCTTTCTTT. It codes for CASRDYAGSGTEAFF.

The chain couples TRBV2 to TRBJ2-2, with 13 bases identical to TRBD2. Germline CDR1 is SNHLY and CDR2 is FYNNEI. Trimming cost V 2 bases and J 2 bases; bases outside gene matches: 2. This CDR3 is built from 17 residues. The CDR3 is CASSETSGRVNTGELFF. The CDR3 coding sequence is TGTGCCAGCAGTGAAACTAGCGGGAGGGTAAACACCGGGGAGCTGTTTTTT.

As regards this clone: Other DNA sequences in the sample encode the same CDR3. The chain is built from TRBV5-1 and TRBJ2-3; D is ambiguous. Germline V lookup: CDR1 SGHRS, CDR2 YFSETQ. V shed 0 bases and J shed 0 bases, with 5 bases lying between them. CDR3 length: 14 amino acids. The CDR3 sequence is CASSLGGSTDTQYF. The CDR3 nucleotides read TGCGCCAGCAGCTTGGGCGGAAGCACAGATACGCAGTATTTT. The whole variable domain, remainder taken from reference TRBV5-1 and TRBJ2-3, is KAGVTQTPRYLIKTRGQQVTLSCSPISGHRSVSWYQQTPGQGLQFLFEYFSETQRNKGNFPGRFSGRQFSNSRSEMNVSTLELGDSALYLCASSLGGSTDTQYFGPGTRLTVL.

Notes on this clone: This likely came from a read error, as a far larger clone is one base away. The gene calls are TRBV7-9 and TRBJ2-3; no clear D. The J call may be wrong; the DNA end is better matched by TRBJ1-5. CDR1 and CDR2 (germline): SEHNR, FQNEAQ (reference sequence). This CDR3 is 15 amino acids long. Here the CDR3 DNA reads TGTGCCAGCAGCCAAGATAAGCGAATCACAGATACGCAGCATTTT. This codes for CASSQDKRITDTQHF.

The rearrangement joins TRBV18 to TRBJ2-1; D ambiguous. CDR1 and CDR2 from the germline V gene are KGHSH and LQKENI. The ends were cut back, 3 bases at V and 2 bases at J, with 8 bases in the middle. The CDR3 is 14 residues long. For the CDR3, the DNA is TGTGCCAGCTCACCGAGCCGAGCCTACAATGAGCAGTTCTTC. Protein sequence: CASSPSRAYNEQFF.

Remarks on this clone: A far more abundant clone sits one base away, making this likely a read error. This chain links TRBV30 with TRBJ2-5; 7 bases are a match to TRBD2. Germline trimming cut 0 bases from V and 5 bases from J; bases unmatched to any gene: 3. This CDR3 is built from 13 residues. Germline V gene sequence: CDR1 GTSNPN, CDR2 SVGIG (reference sequence). The CDR3 loop is CAWSVPAGETQYF. The CDR3 DNA sequence: TGTGCCTGGAGTGTGCCAGCGGGGGAGACCCAGTACTTC.

The rearrangement links TRBV28 to TRBJ2-5, with D tentatively TRBD1 (5 bases). The DNA end is more similar to TRBJ2-7, so the J call may be wrong. CDR3 size: 13 residues. Germline CDR1 reads MDHEN; CDR2 reads SYDVKM. The CDR3 is CASRTSGTYEQYF. CDR3 DNA sequence: TGTGCCAGCAGAACATCAGGGACCTACGAGCAGTACTTC.

The V gene is TRBV7-6, the J gene TRBJ2-1, with TRBD2 identical over 12 bases. CDR1 SGHVS and CDR2 FNYEAQ come from the germline V gene. CDR3 length: 15 amino acids. The V and J ends lost 5 bases and 9 bases, in that order; junction bases with no gene match: 8. The CDR3 is CASSISSGRAAEQFF. The CDR3 DNA reads as TGTGCCAGCAGCATCTCTAGCGGGAGGGCCGCTGAGCAGTTCTTC.

The chain couples TRBV6-6 to TRBJ2-5, with a tentative D call TRBD1 (7 bases). The last part of the DNA fits TRBJ2-7 better; the J call may be wrong. The germline CDR1 and CDR2 sequences are MNHNY and SVGAGI (reference sequence). CDR3 length: 14 amino acids. In DNA form, the CDR3 reads TGTGCCAGCATGCCAGGGGGGATGACCTACGAGCAGTACTTC. Its protein product is CASMPGGMTYEQYF.